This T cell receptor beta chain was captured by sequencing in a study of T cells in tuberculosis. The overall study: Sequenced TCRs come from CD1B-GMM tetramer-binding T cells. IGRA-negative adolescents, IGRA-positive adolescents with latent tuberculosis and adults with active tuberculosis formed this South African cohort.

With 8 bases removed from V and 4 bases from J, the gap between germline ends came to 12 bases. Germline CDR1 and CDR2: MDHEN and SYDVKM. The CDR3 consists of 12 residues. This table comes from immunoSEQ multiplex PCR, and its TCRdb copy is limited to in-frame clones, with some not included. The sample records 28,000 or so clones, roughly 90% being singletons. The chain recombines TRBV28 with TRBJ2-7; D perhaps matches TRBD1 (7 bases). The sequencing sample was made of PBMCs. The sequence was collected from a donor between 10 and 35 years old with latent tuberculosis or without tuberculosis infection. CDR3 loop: CASGGTEYEQYF. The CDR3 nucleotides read TGTGCCAGCGGCGGGACAGAATACGAGCAGTACTTC.